The 3 T cell receptor beta chains reported below all come from one sample, sequenced in a study of T cells in Graves' hyperthyroidism and ophthalmopathy. Using RNA transcripts as the source, TCR beta CDR3 regions were amplified. Using the HTBI primer set, a first-round RT-PCR was run on the TCR CDR3. TCRdb redid the calling of the multiplex PCR reads with MiXCR, one entry per CDR3 protein. The sample shows fewer than 650,000 distinct CDR3 sequences, approximately 48% of them seen only once. Sample: peripheral blood or thyroid tissue (not recorded which). All receptors derive from an adult woman with Graves' disease, either hyperthyroidism or ophthalmopathy (not recorded which).

The V and J genes are TRBV2 and TRBJ2-7; D gene uncertain. There are 14 residues in the CDR3. The germline V gene has CDR1 SNHLY and CDR2 FYNNEI. Between the trimmed V and J ends, which lost 2 bases and 4 bases, there was a span of 12 bases. This CDR3 reads CASSERRYGYEQYF. The DNA for the CDR3 is TGTGCCAGCAGTGAACGCAGGTACGGTTACGAGCAGTACTTC.

J is TRBJ1-5 and V is TRBV7-9, with D possibly matching TRBD1 (6 bases). The germline V and J ends were trimmed by 5 bases and 15 bases, with 20 bases remaining between them. The CDR3 consists of 13 residues. Germline V CDR1 and CDR2: SEHNR, FQNEAQ (reference sequence). CDR3 amino acids: CASSQPGTSPLHF. The CDR3 DNA sequence: TGTGCCAGCAGCCAACCTGGGACATCGCCGCTGCATTTT.

This clonotype was seen a few times. This sequence joins TRBV29-1 and TRBJ1-5; 7 bases fit TRBD1. The V and J ends lost 8 bases and 5 bases, in that order; junction bases with no gene match: 9. The CDR3 extends over 13 amino acids. Germline V gene sequence: CDR1 SQVTM, CDR2 ANQGSEA. The CDR3: CSSTDRNDQPQHF. As DNA, the CDR3 is TGCAGCAGTACGGACAGGAATGATCAGCCCCAGCATTTT.